Below, 14 T cell receptor beta chains from the same sample are listed, as sequenced in a study of CD8 T cells in Susac syndrome. Reverse transcription used roughly 0.45 to 1 ug RNA and random hexamers. TCRdb itself ran the immunoSEQ multiplex PCR reads through MiXCR, one entry per CDR3 protein. This sample yields 65,000 to 80,000 distinct CDR3 sequences, of which 75% to 95% are seen a single time; less than 0.6% belongs to the top ten. The sequenced sample was CD8+ T cells from PBMCs. These receptors all come from a human donor with multiple sclerosis.

V and J are TRBV7-8 and TRBJ2-3; TRBD2 agrees at 8 bases. The germline CDR1 and CDR2 sequences are SGHVS and FQNEAQ. CDR3 length equals 15 residues. J lost 1 base, V lost 2 bases, and 2 bases had no gene match. In DNA, the CDR3 is TGTGCCAGCAGCTTATTCGGGGGGGGCACAGATACGCAGTATTTT. Protein sequence: CASSLFGGGTDTQYF.

V usage is TRBV27 and J usage is TRBJ1-3; D may be TRBD1 (6 bases). Trimming removed 4 bases from V and 3 bases from J, with 10 bases in between. Germline CDR1 reads MNHEY; CDR2 reads SMNVEV (reference sequence). There are 14 residues in the CDR3. The CDR3 loop reads CASSSTGNGNTIYF. For the CDR3, the DNA is TGTGCCAGCAGTTCCACAGGGAATGGAAACACCATATATTTT.

The J gene is TRBJ1-2, the V gene TRBV27; D is undetermined. The ends were cut back, 2 bases at V and 7 bases at J, with 11 bases in the middle. The CDR3 has 13 residues. Looked up from germline, CDR1 is MNHEY and CDR2 is SMNVEV (reference sequence). The CDR3 DNA sequence: TGTGCCAGCAGTTTAGGTCCTTCCCTTGGCTACACCTTC. Residues: CASSLGPSLGYTF.

The CDR3 is CATQLAGDHEQFF. The CDR3 region has the DNA TGTGCCACCCAACTAGCGGGAGATCATGAGCAGTTCTTC. This chain connects TRBV19 to TRBJ2-1, with 11 bases that match TRBD2. Germline V CDR1 and CDR2: LNHDA, SQIVND (reference sequence). With 10 bases clipped from V and 8 bases from J, the junction kept 7 bases outside the gene matches. CDR3 length: 13 amino acids.

J is TRBJ1-2 and V is TRBV2, with D unclear. V was clipped by 0 bases and J by 6 bases, with 14 bases between them. In germline, CDR1 is SNHLY, CDR2 FYNNEI. The CDR3 is 15 amino acids. For the CDR3, the DNA is TGTGCCAGCAGTGAAGCAAGACTAAGTTGGGATGGCTACACCTTC. It encodes CASSEARLSWDGYTF. The full variable domain, completed using reference TRBV2 and TRBJ1-2, is EPEVTQTPSHQVTQMGQEVILRCVPISNHLYFYWYRQILGQKVEFLVSFYNNEISEKSEIFDDQFSVERPDGSNFTLKIRSTKLEDSAMYFCASSEARLSWDGYTFGSGTRLTVV.

The chain carries TRBV28 and TRBJ1-1; D is possibly TRBD1 (5 bases). Germline lookup yields CDR1 MDHEN and CDR2 SYDVKM. The CDR3 is 15 amino acids. Trimming took 5 bases from V and 1 from J, leaving 14 bases between them. The CDR3: CASSPTLRGNTEAFF. The DNA of the CDR3 is TGTGCCAGCAGTCCTACCCTGAGGGGGAACACTGAAGCTTTCTTT. Full variable domain (remainder filled in from reference TRBV28 and TRBJ1-1): DVKVTQSSRYLVKRTGEKVFLECVQDMDHENMFWYRQDPGLGLRLIYFSYDVKMKEKGDIPEGYSVSREKKERFSLILESASTNQTSMYLCASSPTLRGNTEAFFGQGTRLTVV.

A single count supports this clonotype. CDR3 DNA sequence: TGTGCCAGCAGTTTAGTCAGGGACTTTAATGAAGCTTTCTTT. The encoded protein is CASSLVRDFNEAFF. The chain combines TRBV28 with TRBJ1-1; TRBD1 might be the D (5 bases). From germline, CDR1 is MDHEN and CDR2 SYDVKM. CDR3 length: 14 amino acids. Deletions cut 2 bases from V and 7 bases from J, with 14 bases between.

The chain combines TRBV13 with TRBJ2-1, with D uncertain. Germline CDR1 PRHDT, CDR2 FYEKMQ (reference sequence). The CDR3 is 12 residues long. The V end lost 6 bases, the J end lost 6 bases, and 9 bases lay between the germline ends. The DNA for the CDR3 is TGTGCCAGCAGTGAACTCTCCAATGAGCAGTTCTTC. It translates to CASSELSNEQFF.

The V and J genes are TRBV5-1 and TRBJ1-1, with a tentative D call TRBD1 (5 bases). The V gene's germline CDR1 is SGHRS and CDR2 YFSETQ. The V and J ends lost 0 bases and 1 base respectively, with 13 bases between them. This CDR3 is 16 amino acids long. The CDR3 nucleotides read TGCGCCAGCAGCTTGGAAGGGGCAGGAGGGAACACTGAAGCTTTCTTT. This sequence encodes CASSLEGAGGNTEAFF.

Regarding this clonotype: One junction end disagrees with the germline gene, perhaps due to a read error. The chain joins TRBV7-7 to TRBJ2-5; 9 nucleotides agree with TRBD2. The CDR3 extends over 15 amino acids. Germline CDR1 SSHAT, CDR2 FNYEAQ (reference sequence). The CDR3 bases are TGTGCTAGCAGCGGGGGGACAGTTCCACAAGAGACCCAGTACTTC. Translating gives CASSGGTVPQETQYF.

This chain links TRBV28 with TRBJ1-2; D call uncertain. This CDR3 is built from 11 residues. The V and J ends lost 5 bases and 5 bases respectively, with 6 bases between them. CDR1 MDHEN and CDR2 SYDVKM come from the germline V gene. The CDR3 region is CASSPEYGYTF. DNA of the CDR3: TGTGCCAGCAGTCCAGAGTATGGCTACACCTTC.

V gene TRBV20-1 combines with J gene TRBJ2-1; tentatively, D is TRBD1 (6 bases). This CDR3 has 13 residues. Trimming stripped 3 bases from V and 6 bases from J, with 12 bases between. CDR1 is DFQATT, CDR2 SNEGSKA, per germline (reference sequence). Here the CDR3 DNA reads TGCAGTGCTAGTCAGGACAGTTTCAATGAGCAGTTCTTC. As protein: CSASQDSFNEQFF.

The rearrangement uses TRBV30 and TRBJ1-2; a possible D gene is TRBD1 (5 bases). Germline values: CDR1 GTSNPN, CDR2 SVGIG (reference sequence). This CDR3 spans 15 amino acids. The V end was cut by 3 bases, the J end by 7 bases, with 21 bases between. This CDR3 is CAWREPDVRDGGYTF. CDR3 bases: TGTGCCTGGAGGGAACCCGACGTAAGGGACGGTGGCTACACCTTC.

The V call is TRBV4-1, the J call TRBJ2-7; TRBD2 is a possible D gene (6 bases). Germline CDR1 reads MGHRA; CDR2 reads YSYEKL. V lost 4 bases to trimming and J lost 0 bases, with 13 bases between them. The CDR3 runs to 15 residues. The CDR3 nucleotides are TGCGCCAGCAGCCCGGGACTCCTCAGCTCCTACGAGCAGTACTTC. Translated, it gives CASSPGLLSSYEQYF.